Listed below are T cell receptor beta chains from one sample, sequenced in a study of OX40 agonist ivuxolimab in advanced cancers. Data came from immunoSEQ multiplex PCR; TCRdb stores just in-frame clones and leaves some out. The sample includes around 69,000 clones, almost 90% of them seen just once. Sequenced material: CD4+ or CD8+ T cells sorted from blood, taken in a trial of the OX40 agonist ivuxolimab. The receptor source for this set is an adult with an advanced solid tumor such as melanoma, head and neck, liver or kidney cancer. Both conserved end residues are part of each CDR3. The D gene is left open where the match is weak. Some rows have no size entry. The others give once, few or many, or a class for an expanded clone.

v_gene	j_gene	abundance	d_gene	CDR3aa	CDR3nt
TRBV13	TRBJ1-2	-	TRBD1	CASSLRDREGYTF	TGTGCCAGCAGCTTGAGGGACAGGGAGGGTTACACCTTC
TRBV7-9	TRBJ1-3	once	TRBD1	CASSFGQGGGNTIYF	TGTGCCAGCAGCTTTGGACAGGGTGGTGGAAACACCATATATTTT
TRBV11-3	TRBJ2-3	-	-	CASSLAVSTDTQYF	TGTGCCAGCAGCTTAGCCGTTAGCACAGATACGCAGTATTTT
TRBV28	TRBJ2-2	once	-	CASSFYSLGTWVGELFF	TGTGCCAGCAGTTTCTACTCCCTCGGGACCTGGGTCGGGGAGCTGTTTTTT
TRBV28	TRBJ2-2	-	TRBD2	CASSWILAGGPNTGELFF	TGTGCCAGCAGTTGGATACTAGCGGGAGGGCCGAACACCGGGGAGCTGTTTTTT
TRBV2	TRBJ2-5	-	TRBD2	CASISLGLAGFETQYF	TGTGCCAGCATCTCTTTGGGACTAGCGGGGTTTGAGACCCAGTACTTC
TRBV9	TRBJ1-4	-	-	CASSVGRGGEKLFF	TGTGCCAGCAGCGTAGGGAGAGGGGGTGAAAAACTGTTTTTT
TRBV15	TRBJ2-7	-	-	CATSREVRAAEQYF	TGTGCCACCAGCAGAGAAGTCAGGGCGGCCGAGCAGTACTTC
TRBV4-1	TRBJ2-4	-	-	CASSQEGVGGSQYF	TGCGCCAGCAGCCAAGAGGGGGTCGGAGGTAGCCAGTACTTC
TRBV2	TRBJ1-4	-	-	CASSGVSAATNEKLFF	TGTGCCAGCAGTGGCGTTTCGGCTGCAACTAATGAAAAACTGTTTTTT
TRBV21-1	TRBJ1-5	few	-	CASSRQVQPQHF	TGTGCCAGCTCCAGACAGGTTCAGCCCCAGCATTTT
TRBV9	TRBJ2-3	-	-	CASSVGQRTDTQYF	TGTGCCAGCAGCGTAGGTCAGCGCACAGATACGCAGTATTTT
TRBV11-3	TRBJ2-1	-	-	CASSLAASYNEQFF	TGTGCCAGCAGCTTAGCAGCCTCCTACAATGAGCAGTTCTTC
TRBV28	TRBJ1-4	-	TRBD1	CATSTGGAGMNEKLFF	TGTGCCACCTCGACAGGGGGAGCGGGTATGAATGAAAAACTGTTTTTT
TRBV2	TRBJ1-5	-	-	CASSEGQGQPQHF	TGTGCCAGCAGTGAAGGGCAGGGCCAGCCCCAGCATTTT
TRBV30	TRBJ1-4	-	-	CAWSAAVLEKLFF	TGTGCCTGGAGCGCGGCCGTACTCGAAAAACTGTTTTTT
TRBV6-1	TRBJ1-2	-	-	CASRAAPGSYGYTF	TGTGCCAGCAGAGCAGCCCCGGGAAGCTATGGCTACACCTTC
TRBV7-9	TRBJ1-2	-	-	CASSLQDSYGYTF	TGTGCCAGCAGCTTGCAGGACTCCTATGGCTACACCTTC
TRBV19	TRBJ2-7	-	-	CASSIDDKSSYEQYF	TGTGCCAGTAGTATAGACGACAAGAGCTCCTACGAGCAGTACTTC
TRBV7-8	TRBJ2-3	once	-	CASSPRADTQYF	TGTGCCAGCAGCCCCAGGGCCGATACGCAGTATTTT
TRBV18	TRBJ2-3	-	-	CASSPAGGEDTQYF	TGTGCCAGCTCACCCGCCGGGGGAGAAGATACGCAGTATTTT
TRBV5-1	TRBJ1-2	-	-	CASSSDGALYGYTF	TGCGCCAGCAGCTCCGACGGAGCCCTCTATGGCTACACCTTC
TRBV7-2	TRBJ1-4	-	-	CASSGGGIVEKLFF	TGTGCCAGCTCTGGGGGAGGAATAGTTGAAAAACTGTTTTTT
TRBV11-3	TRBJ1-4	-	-	CASSLEGTNEKLFF	TGTGCCAGCAGCTTAGAGGGAACTAATGAAAAACTGTTTTTT
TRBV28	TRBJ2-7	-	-	CASSLKVGDEQYF	TGTGCCAGCAGTTTAAAAGTGGGCGACGAGCAGTACTTC
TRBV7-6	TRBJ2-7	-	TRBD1	CASSSGQGLDEQYF	TGTGCCAGCAGCTCGGGACAGGGTTTAGACGAGCAGTACTTC
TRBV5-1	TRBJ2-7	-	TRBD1	CASSTMDRGSLEQYF	TGCGCCAGCAGCACAATGGACAGGGGATCCCTCGAGCAGTACTTC
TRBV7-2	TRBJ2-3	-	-	CASSPPRQSTDTQYF	TGTGCCAGCAGCCCCCCCCGTCAAAGCACAGATACGCAGTATTTT
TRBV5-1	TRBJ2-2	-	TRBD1	CASSLGDSIRELFF	TGCGCCAGCAGCCTCGGGGACAGTATACGGGAGCTGTTTTTT
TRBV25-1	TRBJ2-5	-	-	CASTPRGRERETQYF	TGTGCCAGCACCCCACGGGGTAGGGAAAGGGAGACCCAGTACTTC
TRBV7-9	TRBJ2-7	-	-	CASSLQGLGQYF	TGTGCCAGCAGCTTACAGGGACTGGGGCAGTACTTC
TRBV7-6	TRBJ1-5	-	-	CASSLSSGGNQPQHF	TGTGCCAGCAGCTTAAGTTCAGGGGGCAATCAGCCCCAGCATTTT
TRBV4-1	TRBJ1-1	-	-	CASSLIGGALNTEAFF	TGCGCCAGCAGCCTTATCGGCGGGGCCTTGAACACTGAAGCTTTCTTT
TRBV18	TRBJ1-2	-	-	CASRGGYYGYTF	TGTGCCAGCCGGGGCGGTTACTATGGCTACACCTTC
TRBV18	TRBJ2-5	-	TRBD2	CASSRSGGATETQYF	TGTGCCAGCTCACGATCCGGGGGGGCAACAGAGACCCAGTACTTC
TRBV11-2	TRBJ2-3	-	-	CASSPRVSSSYTQYF	TGTGCCAGCAGCCCCCGGGTCTCTTCCTCTTACACGCAGTATTTT
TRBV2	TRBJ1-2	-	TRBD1	CASSEVGVQGEANYGYTF	TGTGCCAGCAGTGAAGTAGGTGTCCAGGGGGAGGCTAACTATGGCTACACCTTC
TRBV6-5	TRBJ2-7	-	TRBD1	CASSGQGAPPYEQYF	TGTGCCAGCAGTGGACAGGGCGCCCCTCCTTACGAGCAGTACTTC
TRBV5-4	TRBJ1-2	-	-	CASTRRGGAEWDYGYTF	TGTGCCAGCACTCGTAGGGGGGGGGCAGAATGGGACTATGGCTACACCTTC
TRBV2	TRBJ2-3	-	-	CASSDWSTDTQYF	TGTGCCAGCAGTGACTGGAGCACAGATACGCAGTATTTT
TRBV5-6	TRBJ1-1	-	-	CASSLDSTEAFF	TGTGCCAGCAGCCTGGATTCCACTGAAGCTTTCTTT
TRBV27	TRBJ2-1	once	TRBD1	CASSSGQVGNNEQFF	TGTGCCAGCAGTTCAGGACAGGTAGGGAACAATGAGCAGTTCTTC
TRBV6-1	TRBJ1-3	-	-	CASSDRLGGSGNTIYF	TGTGCCAGCAGTGACAGGCTAGGCGGCTCTGGAAACACCATATATTTT
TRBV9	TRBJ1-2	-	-	CASSVGQNAYGYTF	TGTGCCAGCAGCGTAGGACAGAATGCCTATGGCTACACCTTC
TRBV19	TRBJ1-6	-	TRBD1	CASSPQRDSSSYNSPLHF	TGTGCCAGTAGTCCCCAGAGGGACAGTAGCTCCTATAATTCACCCCTCCACTTT
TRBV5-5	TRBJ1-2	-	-	CASSLGGNYGYTF	TGTGCCAGCAGCTTGGGGGGCAACTATGGCTACACCTTC
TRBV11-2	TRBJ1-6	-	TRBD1	CASSLGGQGARVLPLHF	TGTGCCAGCAGCTTAGGCGGACAGGGGGCGCGAGTCTTACCCCTCCACTTT
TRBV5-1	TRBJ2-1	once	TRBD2	CASRLGSASGGGYNEQFF	TGCGCCAGCAGGCTGGGGTCCGCTAGCGGGGGGGGTTACAATGAGCAGTTCTTC
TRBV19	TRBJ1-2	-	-	CASSIMGSYGYTF	TGTGCCAGTAGTATTATGGGGAGCTATGGCTACACCTTC
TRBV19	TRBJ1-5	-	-	CASSPGPGAQPQHF	TGTGCCAGTAGTCCCGGCCCCGGGGCCCAGCCCCAGCATTTT
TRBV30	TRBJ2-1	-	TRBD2	CAWAAGGKEQFF	TGTGCCTGGGCAGCGGGGGGTAAGGAGCAGTTCTTC
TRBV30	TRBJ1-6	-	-	CATRSSYNSPLHF	TGTGCCACCAGAAGCTCCTATAATTCACCCCTCCACTTT
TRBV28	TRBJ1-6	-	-	CATFPWTKPAGSPLHF	TGTGCCACATTTCCCTGGACGAAGCCCGCTGGTTCACCCCTCCACTTT
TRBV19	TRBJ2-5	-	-	CASRASGGGETQYF	TGTGCCAGTAGGGCTAGCGGAGGGGGAGAGACCCAGTACTTC
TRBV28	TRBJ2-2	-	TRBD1	CASSFAGTGRIGELFF	TGTGCCAGCAGTTTTGCTGGGACAGGGAGAATCGGGGAGCTGTTTTTT